This T cell receptor (beta chain) is from a study of response to subunit inactivated influenza vaccine. This clonotype was seen a few times. The antigen remains unidentified. General study points: Authors suggested that a seasonal influenza vaccination recruits few new T cells each time.

TCRdb fed the RT-PCR reads into MiXCR, producing one record per CDR3 protein. The data show about 650,000 distinct CDR3 sequences, 15% to 19% seen once. The V gene lost 7 bases and the J gene lost 4 bases, with 14 bases spanning the gap. The CDR3 spans 15 residues. Germline assignment: CDR1 SNHLY and CDR2 FYNNEI. The starting material was PBMCs from blood, obtained 11 to 12 days after vaccination. This clonotype was sampled from a man aged 50 to 59 who received an inactivated influenza vaccine. The chain employs TRBV2 and TRBJ2-6, with a tentative D call TRBD2 (6 bases). The CDR3 bases are TGTGCCAGCACCCTAACGGAGGGGGGGGCCAACGTCCTGACTTTC. Translated, it gives CASTLTEGGANVLTF.